One sample yielded the 19 T cell receptor beta chains listed below, sequenced in a study of T cells in Graves' hyperthyroidism and ophthalmopathy (dated by TCRdb to between 2018 and 2020). Library construction relied on multiplex PCR. These reads were obtained on an Illumina HiSeq 2000. The TCR beta CDR3 regions were amplified from the RNA transcripts. The first round of RT-PCR for the TCR CDR3 was performed with the HTBI primer set and the Qiagen OneStep RT-PCR kit. The raw public data were reprocessed by TCRdb itself: fastp quality trimming at Q25, MiXCR clonotype calling, in-frame beta chains only. Rows merge per CDR3 protein into single entries with the most common DNA and genes. The sample profile shows approximately 500,000 distinct CDR3 sequences; just over 45% of them were found once. The ten largest clones capture about 8.3% of the sample. Material: peripheral blood or thyroid tissue (not recorded which). These receptors were taken from a woman between 18 and 29 years old with Graves' hyperthyroidism.

Ten or more counts support this clonotype. The rearrangement uses TRBV14 and TRBJ1-2; 9 bases align to TRBD1. V trimming: 5 bases; J trimming: 8 bases; junction bases outside the gene matches: 12. CDR1 and CDR2 (germline): SGHDN, FVKESK. The CDR3 runs 15 residues. Here the CDR3 DNA reads TGTGCCAGCAGCGGAGGGGGACAGGGACAGGACGGCTACACCTTC. This codes for CASSGGGQGQDGYTF.

The chain is built from TRBV2 and TRBJ2-1, with TRBD2 identical over 9 bases. Trimming took 1 base from V and 6 from J; bases not matched to a gene: 7. The CDR3 covers 16 residues. CDR1 and CDR2 from the germline V gene are SNHLY and FYNNEI. CDR3 coding DNA: TGTGCCAGCAGTGAAGTGGGCGGGAGGGCCTTCAATGAGCAGTTCTTC. Its protein is CASSEVGGRAFNEQFF.

V and J are TRBV20-1 and TRBJ2-3; maybe TRBD2 (5 bases). With 6 bases removed from V and 0 bases from J, the gap between germline ends came to 13 bases. Germline CDR1 DFQATT, CDR2 SNEGSKA (reference sequence). The CDR3 is made up of 14 amino acids. The CDR3 DNA reads as TGCAGTGCCATCAGCGGAACTAGCACAGATACGCAGTATTTT. Its protein product is CSAISGTSTDTQYF.

Only a few counts were recorded for this clonotype. The rearrangement links TRBV12-3 or TRBV12-4 to TRBJ2-2, with D hard to call. The CDR3 sequence is 15 residues long. V lost 4 bases, J lost 1 base, and 10 bases lay in between. CDR3 amino acids: CASSSRGKNTGELFF. CDR3 in DNA: TGTGCCAGCAGTTCCCGTGGTAAGAACACCGGGGAGCTGTTTTTT.

In this sample, this clonotype turned up many times. The chain recombines TRBV7-8 with TRBJ2-7; D is perhaps TRBD2 (6 bases). The CDR3 is made up of 17 amino acids. Germline CDR1 reads SGHVS; CDR2 reads FQNEAQ. Trimming left V 5 bases short and J 2 bases short, with 22 bases between. This CDR3 is CASSTRGGLNSPYEQYF. CDR3 DNA: TGTGCCAGCAGCACCCGTGGGGGGTTAAACTCCCCCTACGAGCAGTACTTC.

This clonotype was observed at least ten times. The chain uses TRBV13 and TRBJ2-2; D not resolved. The CDR3 is 15 residues long. Per germline, CDR1 PRHDT and CDR2 FYEKMQ (reference sequence). V lost 2 bases to trimming and J lost 0 bases, with 7 bases between them. The CDR3 loop is CASSLRQANTGELFF. The CDR3 region has the DNA TGTGCCAGCAGCTTAAGGCAGGCGAACACCGGGGAGCTGTTTTTT. Variable domain in full (rest from reference TRBV13 and TRBJ2-2): AAGVIQSPRHLIKEKRETATLKCYPIPRHDTVYWYQQGPGQDPQFLISFYEKMQSDKGSIPDRFSAQQFSDYHSELNMSSLELGDSALYFCASSLRQANTGELFFGEGSRLTVL.

This clonotype was recorded many times. The V gene is TRBV5-1, the J gene TRBJ1-2; 11 bases are a match to TRBD1. CDR3 length: 15 residues. Germline lookup yields CDR1 SGHRS and CDR2 YFSETQ. Trimming took 4 bases from V and 6 from J; bases not matched to a gene: 8. The CDR3 here is CASSPLGQGADGYTF. The CDR3 region has the DNA TGCGCCAGCAGCCCATTAGGACAGGGGGCTGATGGCTACACCTTC.

This clonotype was seen repeatedly, ten times or more. The CDR3 protein is CASSLAGVGNQPQHF. CDR3 nucleotides: TGTGCCAGCAGCTTAGCAGGGGTGGGCAATCAGCCCCAGCATTTT. The rearrangement joins TRBV13 to TRBJ1-5; a possible D gene is TRBD1 (6 bases). CDR3 length equals 15 residues. Germline CDR1 reads PRHDT; CDR2 reads FYEKMQ (reference sequence). V lost 1 base to trimming and J lost 2 bases, with 9 bases between them. The variable domain in full, with the rest retrieved from reference TRBV13 and TRBJ1-5, is AAGVIQSPRHLIKEKRETATLKCYPIPRHDTVYWYQQGPGQDPQFLISFYEKMQSDKGSIPDRFSAQQFSDYHSELNMSSLELGDSALYFCASSLAGVGNQPQHFGDGTRLSIL.

This clonotype was counted once. Since a much larger clone is just one base distant, this may be a read error. The rearrangement links TRBV7-8 to TRBJ2-5, with 10 bases that match TRBD2. The CDR3 loop spans 16 amino acids. With 4 bases clipped from V and 7 bases from J, the junction kept 12 bases outside the gene matches. Germline CDR1 SGHVS, CDR2 FQNEAQ. This chain's CDR3 is CASSWGASGSGGTQYF. The DNA of the CDR3 is TGTGCCAGCAGCTGGGGGGCTAGCGGGAGTGGGGGGACCCAGTACTTC.

This clonotype was picked up many times. The chain has TRBV4-1 and TRBJ1-5, with D possibly matching TRBD1 (6 bases). The CDR3 runs 16 residues. CDR1 is MGHRA and CDR2 is YSYEKL in the germline V gene. V was shortened by 3 bases and J by 7 bases, with 19 bases between the two germline ends. The CDR3, as DNA: TGCGCCAGCAGCCATCGCCCTATCGGGGGCGGACAGCCCCAGCATTTT. Protein: CASSHRPIGGGQPQHF.

The chain combines TRBV2 with TRBJ2-7; 8 nucleotides agree with TRBD2. Per germline, CDR1 SNHLY and CDR2 FYNNEI. The V gene end was trimmed by 0 bases and the J gene end by 3 bases; junction bases not matched to a gene: 1. This CDR3 comprises 14 residues. The chain's CDR3 is CASSEALAVYEQYF. DNA of the CDR3: TGTGCCAGCAGTGAAGCACTAGCGGTCTACGAGCAGTACTTC.

This sequence joins TRBV7-9 and TRBJ1-2; 9 bases align to TRBD1. Germline V gives CDR1 SEHNR, CDR2 FQNEAQ (reference sequence). V lost 5 bases, J lost 4 bases, and 5 bases stayed unmatched. The CDR3 spans 14 residues. The CDR3: CASSTRDRAYGYTF. The CDR3 nucleotides read TGTGCCAGCAGCACGCGGGACAGGGCCTATGGCTACACCTTC. The full variable domain, in which reference TRBV7-9 and TRBJ1-2 provide the parts outside the CDR3, is DTGVSQNPRHKITKRGQNVTFRCDPISEHNRLYWYRQTLGQGPEFLTYFQNEAQLEKSRLLSDRFSAERPKGSFSTLEIQRTEQGDSAMYLCASSTRDRAYGYTFGSGTRLTVV.

The chain recombines TRBV24-1 with TRBJ2-7; 12 bases are a match to TRBD2. The V and J ends lost 12 bases and 0 bases, in that order; junction bases with no gene match: 5. This CDR3 has 14 amino acids. CDR1 is KGHDR, CDR2 SFDVKD, per germline. CDR3 sequence (DNA): TGTGCCGCAACGGGACTAGCGGGCTCCTACGAGCAGTACTTC. Translating it yields CAATGLAGSYEQYF.

The chain combines TRBV4-3 with TRBJ2-2; weak D call: TRBD2 (5 bases). CDR3 length: 17 residues. V lost 0 bases to trimming and J lost 3 bases, with 14 bases between them. Germline values: CDR1 LGHNA, CDR2 YSLEER. CDR3 loop: CASSQEGFSRDTGELFF. The CDR3 bases are TGCGCCAGCAGCCAAGAAGGTTTTTCGAGGGACACCGGGGAGCTGTTTTTT.

This clonotype has a handful of counts. This clone may be a read error of a much larger clone one base away. This chain connects TRBV5-8 to TRBJ1-6, with D possibly being TRBD1 (5 bases). Trimming pared 4 bases from V and 11 bases from J, leaving 13 bases between. The CDR3 covers 13 residues. CDR1 and CDR2 from the germline V gene are SGHTS and YDEGEE. The CDR3 loop reads CASSAWDPAPLHF. The CDR3 DNA follows: TGTGCCAGCAGCGCCTGGGACCCTGCACCCCTCCACTTT.

This clonotype was detected many times. The chain uses TRBV7-8 and TRBJ2-6, with TRBD2 matching over 7 bases. CDR3 size: 17 residues. V was clipped by 2 bases and J by 0 bases; unmatched bases: 4. Looked up from germline, CDR1 is SGHVS and CDR2 is FQNEAQ. CDR3 amino acids: CASSLLAGHSGANVLTF. DNA of the CDR3: TGTGCCAGCAGCTTATTAGCGGGCCACTCTGGGGCCAACGTCCTGACTTTC.

This clonotype was observed many times. The chain's CDR3 is CAITAEQNTGELFF. CDR3 bases: TGTGCCATCACCGCGGAGCAGAACACCGGGGAGCTGTTTTTT. The chain employs TRBV10-3 and TRBJ2-2; D ambiguous. V was trimmed by 7 bases and J by 1 base, leaving 10 bases between them. Germline-derived CDR1 and CDR2 are ENHRY and SYGVKD. The CDR3 has 14 amino acids.

In its sample, this clonotype was seen a few times. The genes are TRBV2 and TRBJ1-2, with unresolved D. Germline CDR1 and CDR2: SNHLY and FYNNEI. CDR3 length: 13 residues. Trimming took off 1 base at V and 5 bases at J, with 8 bases between the two ends. CDR3 residues: CASSEVGLYGYTF. The CDR3 DNA is TGTGCCAGCAGTGAAGTGGGTCTATATGGCTACACCTTC.

This clonotype turned up a few times. The V gene is TRBV20-1, the J gene TRBJ1-1; D possibly corresponds to TRBD1 (5 bases). V dropped 3 bases and J dropped 1 base, with 9 bases sitting between them. The CDR3 consists of 13 residues. Germline V gene lookup returns CDR1 DFQATT and CDR2 SNEGSKA (reference sequence). Here the CDR3 DNA reads TGCAGTGCTAGCTCCAGGGAGAACACTGAAGCTTTCTTT. Its translation is CSASSRENTEAFF.